Described below is a single TCR beta chain sequence and its context. As yet, its antigen is unknown. This sample is drawn from a study of blood T cells in healthy people across ages. Study-level results: TCR beta diversity was tightly associated with the proportion of naive T cells.

The second PCR ran about 6 to 12 cycles with a sample-barcoded 5' primer and J-beta primers. From the 5' RACE reads, TCRdb called clonotypes with MiXCR, one entry per CDR3 protein. Among over 1.5 million distinct CDR3 sequences listed, 49% were seen once. The germline gives CDR1 SGHVS, CDR2 FQNEAQ. The length of the CDR3 is 18 residues. This TCR derives from a woman between 40 and 50 years old in good health. What was sequenced was blood. The chain carries TRBV7-8 and TRBJ2-4, with D unclear. Judging by the DNA end, TRBJ2-7 fits better; the J call may be wrong. CDR3 nucleotide sequence: TGTGCCAGCAGCTTATCTCTTGGTGGGCTTATAAGAGAGTACGAGCAGTACTTC. This translates into CASSLSLGGLIREYEQYF.